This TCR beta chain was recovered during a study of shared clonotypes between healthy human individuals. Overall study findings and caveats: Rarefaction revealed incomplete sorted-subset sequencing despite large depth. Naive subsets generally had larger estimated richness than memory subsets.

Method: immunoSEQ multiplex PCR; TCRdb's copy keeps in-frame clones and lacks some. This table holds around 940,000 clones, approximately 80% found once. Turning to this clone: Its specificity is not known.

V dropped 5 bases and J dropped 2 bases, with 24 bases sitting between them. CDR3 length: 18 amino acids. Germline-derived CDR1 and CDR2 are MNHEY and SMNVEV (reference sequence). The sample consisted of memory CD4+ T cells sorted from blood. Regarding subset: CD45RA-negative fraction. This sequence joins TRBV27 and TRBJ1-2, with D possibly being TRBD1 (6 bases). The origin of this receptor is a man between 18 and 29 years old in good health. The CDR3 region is CASSTRTAPGVLNYGYTF. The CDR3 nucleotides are TGTGCCAGCAGTACCAGGACAGCTCCAGGGGTTTTAAACTATGGCTACACCTTC.